The 8 T cell receptor beta chains below were found in one sample sequenced in a study of blood T cells in healthy people across ages. Together with a sample-barcoded 5' primer, a J-beta primer mix was included in a second PCR lasting roughly 6 to 12 cycles. Each CDR3 protein is one row after TCRdb ran MiXCR on the 5' RACE reads. The sample consists of 1.4 million or so distinct CDR3 sequences, 42% of them appearing once. The sample consisted of blood. Receptor source: a young woman in good health.

J is TRBJ2-1 and V is TRBV7-9; the D is unclear. The CDR3 length is 14 residues. Between the trimmed V and J ends, which lost 5 bases and 0 bases, there was a span of 8 bases. The germline V gene has CDR1 SEHNR and CDR2 FQNEAQ (reference sequence). This chain's CDR3 is CASSPLSSYNEQFF. CDR3 bases: TGTGCCAGCAGCCCGCTGAGCTCCTACAATGAGCAGTTCTTC.

This clonotype was picked up a small number of times. CDR3 amino acids: CASSLEGGLIYSPLHF. CDR3 nucleotide sequence: TGTGCCAGCAGCTTAGAGGGGGGTTTGATCTATTCACCCCTCCACTTT. The J gene is TRBJ1-6, the V gene TRBV7-2; D possibly corresponds to TRBD1 (6 bases). Trimming shortened V by 1 base and J by 8 bases, and 15 bases separated the two germline ends. The CDR3 is 16 residues long. Looked up from germline, CDR1 is SGHTA and CDR2 is FQGNSA.

This clonotype was seen once. The V gene is TRBV7-2, the J gene TRBJ2-1; tentatively, D is TRBD1 (6 bases). This CDR3 spans 15 amino acids. The V and J ends lost 5 bases and 1 base respectively, with 12 bases between them. Looked up from germline, CDR1 is SGHTA and CDR2 is FQGNSA. In DNA, the CDR3 is TGTGCCAGCAGCGAACAGGGATGGTCCTACAATGAGCAGTTCTTC. Protein: CASSEQGWSYNEQFF.

V usage is TRBV5-1 and J usage is TRBJ2-5; tentatively, D is TRBD1 (6 bases). The germline CDR1 and CDR2 sequences are SGHRS and YFSETQ. The CDR3 spans 14 residues. With 4 bases removed from V and 3 bases from J, the gap between germline ends came to 13 bases. The CDR3 nucleotides read TGCGCCAGCAGCGGAGAGAACAGGGAAGAGACCCAGTACTTC. Its translation: CASSGENREETQYF.

This clonotype was observed a few times. The gene calls are TRBV4-1 and TRBJ1-2; 7 positions agree with TRBD1. Per germline, CDR1 MGHRA and CDR2 YSYEKL. There are 17 residues in the CDR3. V was pared by 0 bases and J by 6 bases, with 13 bases of the junction left unmatched. The CDR3 is CASSQEMPGYRGDGYTF. CDR3 sequence (DNA): TGCGCCAGCAGCCAAGAAATGCCCGGCTACAGGGGCGATGGCTACACCTTC.

The CDR3 region has the DNA TGTGCCAGCAGAAGGACAGGGACAGACGAGCAGTACTTC. Residues: CASRRTGTDEQYF. The genes are TRBV6-2 or TRBV6-3 and TRBJ2-7; 8 bases line up with TRBD1. V shed 6 bases, J shed 5 bases, and the junction held 6 bases outside the gene matches. CDR1 is MNHEY, CDR2 SVGEGT, per germline. This CDR3 comprises 13 residues.

Ten or more counts support this clonotype. The chain carries TRBV27 and TRBJ2-3, with 8 bases fitting TRBD2. Trimming at V came to 3 bases and at J to 5 bases, leaving 4 bases not matched to a gene. Germline V gives CDR1 MNHEY, CDR2 SMNVEV (reference sequence). This CDR3 contains 14 residues. CDR3 amino acids: CASSFGLAGDTQYF. The CDR3 bases are TGTGCCAGCAGTTTTGGGCTAGCGGGAGATACGCAGTATTTT.

The chain uses TRBV20-1 and TRBJ1-1, with D possibly matching TRBD1 (5 bases). Germline V CDR1 and CDR2: DFQATT, SNEGSKA (reference sequence). V was shortened by 2 bases and J by 3 bases, with 19 bases between the two germline ends. This CDR3 comprises 16 residues. DNA of the CDR3: TGCAGTGCTAGACCATCTACGAGGGGCTTCGACACTGAAGCTTTCTTT. Its translation: CSARPSTRGFDTEAFF.